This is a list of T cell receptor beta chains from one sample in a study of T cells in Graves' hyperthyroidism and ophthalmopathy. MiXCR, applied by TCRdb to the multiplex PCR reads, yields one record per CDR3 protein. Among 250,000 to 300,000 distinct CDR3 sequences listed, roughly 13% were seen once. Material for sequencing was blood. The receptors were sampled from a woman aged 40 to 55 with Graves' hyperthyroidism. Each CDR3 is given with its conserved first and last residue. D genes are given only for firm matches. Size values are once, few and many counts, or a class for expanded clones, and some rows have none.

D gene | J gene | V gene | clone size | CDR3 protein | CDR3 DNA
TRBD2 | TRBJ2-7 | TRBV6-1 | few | CASSKPGLAVWEQYF | TGTGCCAGCAGCAAACCGGGACTAGCCGTGTGGGAGCAGTACTTC
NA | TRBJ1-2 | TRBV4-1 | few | CASSQDRGSGYTF | TGCGCCAGCAGCCAAGATCGAGGCTCCGGCTACACCTTC
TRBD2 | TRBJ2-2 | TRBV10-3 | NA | CAIRTHRTSGRASGGELFF | TGTGCCATCAGGACCCATCGGACTAGCGGGAGGGCCAGTGGCGGGGAGCTGTTTTTT
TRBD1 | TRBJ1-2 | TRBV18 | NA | CASSPLPWTGGEDGYTF | TGTGCCAGCTCACCACTTCCTTGGACAGGGGGCGAGGACGGCTACACCTTC
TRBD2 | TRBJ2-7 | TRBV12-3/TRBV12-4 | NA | CASSPSGRAHYEQYF | TGTGCCAGCAGCCCTAGCGGGAGGGCGCACTACGAGCAGTACTTC
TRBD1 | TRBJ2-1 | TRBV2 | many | CARNRDRGNEQFF | TGTGCCAGAAACCGGGACAGGGGTAATGAGCAGTTCTTC
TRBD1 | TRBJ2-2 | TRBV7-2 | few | CASSVQGAGELFF | TGTGCCAGCAGCGTACAGGGGGCCGGGGAGCTGTTTTTT
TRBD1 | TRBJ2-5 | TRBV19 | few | CASSSTGTGEETQYF | TGTGCCAGTAGTTCAACCGGGACAGGGGAAGAGACCCAGTACTTC
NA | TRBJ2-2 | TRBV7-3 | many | CASSRPGGELFF | TGTGCCAGCAGCCGACCGGGAGGGGAGCTGTTTTTT
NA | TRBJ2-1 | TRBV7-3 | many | CASSIGLNEQFF | TGTGCCAGCAGCATAGGGTTGAATGAGCAGTTCTTC
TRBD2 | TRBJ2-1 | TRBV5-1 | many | CASRPLAEGSYNEQFF | TGCGCCAGCAGGCCTCTAGCGGAAGGTTCCTACAATGAGCAGTTCTTC
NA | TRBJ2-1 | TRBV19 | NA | CASSIGHVYNEQFF | TGTGCCAGTAGTATAGGACACGTTTACAATGAGCAGTTCTTC
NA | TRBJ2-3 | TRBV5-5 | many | CASSSREDTQYF | TGTGCCAGCAGCTCGCGGGAAGATACGCAGTATTTT
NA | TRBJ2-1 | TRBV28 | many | CASRSRSDEQFF | TGTGCCAGCAGATCTAGGTCCGATGAGCAGTTCTTC
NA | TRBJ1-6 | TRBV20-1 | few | CSAQGTESYNSPLHF | TGCAGTGCCCAAGGGACGGAATCCTATAATTCACCCCTCCACTTT
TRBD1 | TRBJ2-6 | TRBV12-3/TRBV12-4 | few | CASSWDRGRGSGANVLTF | TGTGCCAGCAGTTGGGACAGGGGGCGCGGTTCCGGGGCCAACGTCCTGACTTTC